This is a list of T cell receptor beta chains from one sample in a study of T-cell memory formation after mild COVID-19. Each CDR3 protein gets one entry after TCRdb re-called the 5' RACE reads with MiXCR. The sample has 150,000 to 200,000 distinct CDR3 sequences, approximately 10% seen once. The sequenced sample was PBMCs or a T cell subset sorted from them (not recorded which). Receptors were obtained from a man younger than 30 who had mild COVID-19 (a few samples of this study predate the infection). Cell type and time point are not known. The CDR3 runs from the conserved cysteine through the conserved F or W.

cdr3_length | v_call | cdr3_aa
13 | TRBV7-9 | CASNRDRNSPLHF
14 | TRBV5-1 | CASSFLIESYEQYF
16 | TRBV6-5 | CASSYQDAIGSGKLFF
17 | TRBV4-3 | CASSPIGGGSSYNEQFF
14 | TRBV6-5 | CASGVQGAGEKLFF
16 | TRBV7-2 | CASSVPRGTSFHEQFF
15 | TRBV7-2 | CASSFGGRTKNIQYF
15 | TRBV4-2 | CASSQDLLASGPQHF
15 | TRBV5-1 | CASSPSGGTYNEQFF
13 | TRBV12-3/TRBV12-4 | CASSRDRGNEQFF